The sequence of this T cell receptor (beta chain) was determined in a study of T-cell memory formation after mild COVID-19. The germline CDR1 and CDR2 sequences are ENHRY and SYGVKD. The CDR3 consists of 14 residues. After removal of 8 bases from V and 1 base from J, the junction contained 5 bases not matched to a gene. MiXCR, applied by TCRdb to the 5' RACE reads, yields one record per CDR3 protein. The data show approximately 450,000 distinct CDR3 sequences, with 15% to 20% seen just once and about 12% held by the top ten. The sample holds a few counts of this clonotype. The antigen is undetermined. Study outcomes and limitations: Contracting clones from day 15 to 85 showed balanced CD4/CD8; later expanders favored CD4+. Some SARS-CoV-2-responding clones were already detected in memory before infection.

The sequence was collected from an adult woman who had mild COVID-19 (a few samples of this study predate the infection). Cell type and time point are not known. Sequences were obtained from PBMCs or a T cell subset sorted from them (not recorded which). The chain is built from TRBV10-3 and TRBJ1-5; 7 nucleotides line up with TRBD1. The CDR3 is CAIGGQRSNQPQHF. The CDR3, as DNA: TGTGCCATCGGGGGACAGCGAAGCAATCAGCCCCAGCATTTT.